The 29 T cell receptor beta chains in this list originate from one sample, sequenced in a study of beta chain features in type 1 diabetes. Expressed TCRB transcripts were sequenced because the isolated RNA had all been reverse transcribed beforehand. The assay was immunoSEQ multiplex PCR, and TCRdb's table has in-frame clones only and misses some. The data contain fewer than 400,000 clones, 6.5% to 10% of them singletons. The sequenced sample consisted of central memory CD4+ T cells from blood. The receptors come from a woman aged 18-29 years in good health.

The V gene is TRBV27, the J gene TRBJ2-1, with D maybe TRBD1 (5 bases). Germline CDR1 reads MNHEY; CDR2 reads SMNVEV (reference sequence). The length of the CDR3 is 13 residues. Trimming shortened V by 7 bases and J by 5 bases, and 12 bases separated the two germline ends. The CDR3 loop reads CASTGFRNNEQFF. The DNA of the CDR3 is TGTGCCAGCACAGGGTTTAGGAACAATGAGCAGTTCTTC.

This clone was seen only a few times. The genes are TRBV7-2 and TRBJ2-1; 11 bases are shared with TRBD1. Germline assignment: CDR1 SGHTA and CDR2 FQGNSA. CDR3 length: 16 amino acids. The V gene end was trimmed by 4 bases and the J gene end by 9 bases; junction bases not matched to a gene: 11. The CDR3 sequence is CASSYRGTGGNSEQFF. The DNA of the CDR3 is TGTGCCAGCAGCTATCGTGGGACAGGGGGAAATAGTGAGCAGTTCTTC.

In its sample, this clone was seen a few times. The chain couples TRBV2 to TRBJ1-2; 9 nucleotides align to TRBD1. Germline V lookup: CDR1 SNHLY, CDR2 FYNNEI. The CDR3 consists of 14 residues. J gave up 13 bases and V 10 bases, and 19 bases lay outside the gene matches. The CDR3 protein is CATSPDRGGNPLTF. In DNA, the CDR3 is TGTGCCACCTCGCCGGACAGGGGTGGGAATCCCCTCACCTTC.

This clone was recorded many times. The chain recombines TRBV28 with TRBJ2-7; D might be TRBD2 (6 bases). The CDR3 totals 10 residues. CDR1 MDHEN and CDR2 SYDVKM come from the germline V gene. The V end lost 10 bases, the J end lost 2 bases, and 6 bases lay between the germline ends. CDR3 protein: CATGAYEQYF. The CDR3 DNA reads TGTGCCACGGGGGCCTACGAGCAGTACTTC.

The sample holds a few counts of this clone. This chain joins TRBV27 and TRBJ2-2, with 9 nucleotides matching TRBD1. Looked up from germline, CDR1 is MNHEY and CDR2 is SMNVEV (reference sequence). The CDR3 extends over 16 amino acids. The J segment lost 5 bases and the V segment lost 5 bases, leaving 9 bases of the junction unmatched. For the CDR3, the DNA is TGTGCCAGCAGTCGCACCGGGACAGGGAGGACCGGGGAGCTGTTTTTT. Encoded protein: CASSRTGTGRTGELFF.

Only a few counts were recorded for this clone. Here the CDR3 DNA reads TGTGCCAGCAGCCATCACGCTAGCGGGAGGGATACGCAGTATTTT. Protein product: CASSHHASGRDTQYF. The rearrangement uses TRBV14 and TRBJ2-3, with 11 nucleotides matching TRBD2. Trimming at V came to 3 bases and at J to 6 bases, leaving 5 bases not matched to a gene. The germline V gene has CDR1 SGHDN and CDR2 FVKESK. The CDR3 spans 15 residues.

The chain links TRBV7-3 to TRBJ2-2, with D perhaps TRBD2 (5 bases). Trimming cost V 2 bases and J 1 base, with 5 bases left between them. Germline V CDR1 and CDR2: SGHTA, FQGTGA. The CDR3 sequence is 14 residues long. CDR3 bases: TGTGCCAGCAGCTTAGGAGGGAACACCGGGGAGCTGTTTTTT. Translation: CASSLGGNTGELFF.

This clone has more than one count but fewer than ten. The CDR3 sequence: CASRLDRGLKGYTF. In nucleotides, the CDR3 is TGTGCCAGCAGACTAGACAGGGGGTTGAAGGGCTACACCTTC. This sequence joins TRBV28 and TRBJ1-2; 9 nucleotides agree with TRBD1. The CDR3 has 14 amino acids. The V gene's germline CDR1 is MDHEN and CDR2 SYDVKM. Trimming removed 6 bases from V and 8 bases from J; junction bases left unmatched: 10.

This clone has just a few counts. V is TRBV28 and J is TRBJ1-1, with no clear D. The CDR3 has 11 residues. The germline V gene has CDR1 MDHEN and CDR2 SYDVKM. V was pared by 4 bases and J by 9 bases, with 9 bases between. Here the CDR3 DNA reads TGTGCCAGCAGTTACCGGACCCAAGCTTTCTTT. Translated, it gives CASSYRTQAFF.

The chain combines TRBV7-6 with TRBJ1-1; perhaps TRBD1 as D (5 bases). Germline V gene sequence: CDR1 SGHVS, CDR2 FNYEAQ. The V end was cut by 5 bases, the J end by 0 bases, with 7 bases between. CDR3 length: 13 residues. CDR3 coding DNA: TGTGCCAGCAGCGGGGACTTGAACACTGAAGCTTTCTTT. As protein: CASSGDLNTEAFF.

The V gene is TRBV7-3, the J gene TRBJ2-3; D uncertain. V was shortened by 5 bases and J by 4 bases, with 7 bases between the two germline ends. Germline lookup yields CDR1 SGHTA and CDR2 FQGTGA. The CDR3 runs 12 residues. The CDR3 coding sequence is TGTGCCAGCAGCCAAACGGCAGATACGCAGTATTTT. Encoded protein: CASSQTADTQYF.

The V call is TRBV4-2, the J call TRBJ2-1; 10 bases agree with TRBD1. The CDR3 totals 18 residues. CDR1 and CDR2 from the germline V gene are LGHNA and YNFKEQ. V lost 2 bases and J lost 7; bases outside the gene matches: 14. Here the CDR3 DNA reads TGTGCCAGCAGCCAACGACCGGGACAGGGGCTTGGCTTTAATGAGCAGTTCTTC. It is translated as CASSQRPGQGLGFNEQFF.

V is TRBV6-5 and J is TRBJ1-1; D is unresolved. The CDR3 has 11 amino acids. V shed 4 bases and J shed 9 bases, with 9 bases lying between them. Looked up from germline, CDR1 is MNHEY and CDR2 is SVGAGI. The CDR3 reads CASSLETQAFF. Written as DNA, the CDR3 is TGTGCCAGCAGTTTAGAAACACAAGCTTTCTTT.

This clone was seen at least ten times. CDR3 sequence reads: CASSFTRSTDGANVLTF. The CDR3 DNA follows: TGTGCCAGCAGCTTTACAAGGTCTACTGACGGGGCCAACGTCCTGACTTTC. The J gene is TRBJ2-6, the V gene TRBV5-4; D is unclear. The CDR3 is made up of 17 amino acids. Germline CDR1 and CDR2: SGHNT and YYREEE (reference sequence). The V end was cut by 2 bases, the J end by 4 bases, with 16 bases between. Full variable domain (rest looked up from reference TRBV5-4 and TRBJ2-6): ETGVTQSPTHLIKTRGQQVTLRCSSQSGHNTVSWYQQALGQGPQFIFQYYREEENGRGNFPPRFSGLQFPNYSSELNVNALELDDSALYLCASSFTRSTDGANVLTFGAGSRLTVL.

This clone was counted between two and nine times. The J gene is TRBJ2-1, the V gene TRBV4-2; D might be TRBD1 (5 bases). This CDR3 is built from 15 residues. Trimming shortened V by 0 bases and J by 15 bases, and 21 bases separated the two germline ends. From germline, CDR1 is LGHNA and CDR2 YNFKEQ. This CDR3 is CASSQDNSGLPKRFF. The CDR3 bases are TGTGCCAGCAGCCAAGATAACTCAGGGTTACCGAAGAGGTTCTTC.

This clone was counted ten times or more. The chain joins TRBV5-1 to TRBJ2-2; D remains ambiguous. CDR3 length equals 14 residues. Trimming shortened V by 5 bases and J by 1 base, and 9 bases separated the two germline ends. In germline, CDR1 is SGHRS, CDR2 YFSETQ. The CDR3 sequence: CASSGFGNTGELFF. Written as DNA, the CDR3 is TGCGCCAGCAGTGGGTTCGGGAACACCGGGGAGCTGTTTTTT.

The genes are TRBV28 and TRBJ2-4, with D tentatively TRBD1 (6 bases). The V end was cut by 6 bases, the J end by 10 bases, with 10 bases between. CDR1 is MDHEN and CDR2 is SYDVKM in the germline V gene. The CDR3 runs 11 residues. CDR3 in DNA: TGTGCCAGCAGCGAGGACAGTATTCAGTACTTC. This codes for CASSEDSIQYF.

Only a few counts were recorded for this clone. This sequence joins TRBV2 and TRBJ2-5, with no clear D. The closer fit of TRBJ2-7 to the DNA end suggests the J call may be wrong. Per the germline V gene, CDR1 is SNHLY and CDR2 is FYNNEI. The CDR3 has 14 amino acids. The CDR3 sequence: CASSEVAQAYEQYF. Written as DNA, the CDR3 is TGTGCCAGCAGTGAAGTTGCCCAGGCCTACGAGCAGTACTTC.

This clone was seen only a few times. V and J are TRBV21-1 and TRBJ1-5. TRBV21-1 is assigned pseudogene status. The CDR3 length is 14 residues. For the CDR3, the DNA is TGTGCCAGCAGCAAAGAGAGTCATAATCAGCCCCAGCATTTT. Protein sequence: CASSKESHNQPQHF.

This clone was recorded a few times. The J gene is TRBJ1-5, the V gene TRBV28; 9 bases are shared with TRBD1. The CDR3 consists of 15 residues. From germline, CDR1 is MDHEN and CDR2 SYDVKM. V shed 7 bases and J 4 bases; nucleotides not matched to a gene: 8. The CDR3 here is CASNSGTGFNQPQHF. In DNA form, the CDR3 reads TGTGCCAGCAACTCCGGGACAGGGTTTAATCAGCCCCAGCATTTT.

This clone came up a few times. Since a much larger clone is just one base distant, this may be a read error. This rearrangement joins TRBV27 to TRBJ2-1; either TRBD1 or TRBD2 may fit D (5 bases each). Trimming shortened V by 2 bases and J by 9 bases, and 8 bases separated the two germline ends. Germline loops: CDR1 MNHEY, CDR2 SMNVEV (reference sequence). The CDR3 is made up of 12 amino acids. The CDR3 loop is CASSLQGVEQFF. The CDR3 DNA sequence: TGTGCCAGCAGTTTACAGGGAGTTGAGCAGTTCTTC.

The rearrangement uses TRBV7-9 and TRBJ2-1; D is unclear. The CDR3 has 15 amino acids. Germline CDR1 SEHNR, CDR2 FQNEAQ (reference sequence). V was pared by 3 bases and J by 9 bases, with 18 bases between. The CDR3 here is CASSFMPSGSPEQFF. CDR3 sequence (DNA): TGTGCCAGCAGCTTTATGCCCTCGGGTAGCCCTGAGCAGTTCTTC.

The J gene is TRBJ1-2, the V gene TRBV29-1; maybe TRBD1 (6 bases). Per germline, CDR1 SQVTM and CDR2 ANQGSEA. V lost 1 base to trimming and J lost 8 bases, with 20 bases between them. This CDR3 comprises 15 residues. CDR3 region: CSVEVGRGTGKGYTF. DNA of the CDR3: TGCAGCGTTGAAGTAGGCCGAGGTACAGGGAAAGGCTACACCTTC. Based on the CDR3 plus reference TRBV29-1 and TRBJ1-2, the full variable domain is SAVISQKPSRDICQRGTSLTIQCQVDSQVTMMFWYRQQPGQSLTLIATANQGSEATYESGFVIDKFPISRPNLTFSTLTVSNMSPEDSSIYLCSVEVGRGTGKGYTFGSGTRLTVV.

The chain recombines TRBV20-1 with TRBJ1-1; no reliable D call. The CDR3 runs to 11 residues. Germline lookup yields CDR1 DFQATT and CDR2 SNEGSKA (reference sequence). V dropped 6 bases and J dropped 2 bases, with 7 bases sitting between them. The CDR3 sequence is CSAGGNTEAFF. CDR3 nucleotides: TGCAGTGCAGGTGGAAACACTGAAGCTTTCTTT.

This rearrangement joins TRBV7-9 to TRBJ1-1; 8 bases map to TRBD1. This CDR3 region has 14 residues. The J segment lost 5 bases and the V segment lost 1 base, leaving 3 bases of the junction unmatched. Germline V gives CDR1 SEHNR, CDR2 FQNEAQ (reference sequence). The CDR3 loop reads CASSLGGQATEAFF. In DNA, the CDR3 is TGTGCCAGCAGCTTAGGGGGACAGGCGACTGAAGCTTTCTTT.

CDR3 DNA: TGTGCCAGCAGTGGCCCTGGACAGGGGAGACAGCCCCAGCATTTT. It specifies CASSGPGQGRQPQHF. The chain links TRBV25-1 to TRBJ1-5; 9 bases match TRBD1. CDR3 length: 15 amino acids. The germline V gene encodes CDR1 MGHDK and CDR2 SYGVNS. With V trimmed by 4 bases and J by 7 bases, 8 bases remained unmatched.

The genes are TRBV5-1 and TRBJ2-3; D is uncertain. This CDR3 has 13 residues. Per the germline V gene, CDR1 is SGHRS and CDR2 is YFSETQ. Trimming stripped 3 bases from V and 2 bases from J, with 7 bases between. CDR3 amino acids: CASSSTFTDTQYF. The CDR3 DNA sequence: TGCGCCAGCAGCTCGACATTCACAGATACGCAGTATTTT. Full variable domain (missing parts from reference TRBV5-1 and TRBJ2-3): KAGVTQTPRYLIKTRGQQVTLSCSPISGHRSVSWYQQTPGQGLQFLFEYFSETQRNKGNFPGRFSGRQFSNSRSEMNVSTLELGDSALYLCASSSTFTDTQYFGPGTRLTVL.

This clone was counted between two and nine times. The V call is TRBV4-1, the J call TRBJ2-1; D not resolved. The CDR3 length is 16 residues. V gave up 3 bases and J gave up 2 bases, with 14 bases separating them. Germline lookup yields CDR1 MGHRA and CDR2 YSYEKL. CDR3: CASSQSRTHAYNEQFF. The CDR3 DNA sequence: TGCGCCAGCAGCCAGTCACGGACCCACGCCTACAATGAGCAGTTCTTC.

The table lists this clone with a few counts. The chain is built from TRBV9 and TRBJ2-3; D is unresolved. Trimming removed 0 bases at V and 2 bases at J, with 10 bases between. This CDR3 spans 15 amino acids. The germline V gene has CDR1 SGDLS and CDR2 YYNGEE. The DNA for the CDR3 is TGTGCCAGCAGCGTAGAACGGTGGGCCACAGATACGCAGTATTTT. Encoded protein: CASSVERWATDTQYF.